Below, 6 T cell receptor beta chains from the same sample are listed, as sequenced in a study of tissue T cells after allogeneic stem cell transplantation. Repertoires were generated with immunoSEQ multiplex PCR, while TCRdb's copy carries only in-frame clones and drops some. The table has roughly 30,000 clones, over 75% seen once. The material was blood, obtained before transplantation. These receptors all come from a woman between 18 and 49 years old who later had graft-versus-host disease after an allogeneic stem cell transplant.

The chain employs TRBV7-9 and TRBJ1-1; tentatively, D is TRBD1 (6 bases). This CDR3 is 17 amino acids long. Germline V gene sequence: CDR1 SEHNR, CDR2 FQNEAQ (reference sequence). Trimming left V 1 base short and J 5 bases short, with 20 bases between. CDR3 coding DNA: TGTGCCAGCAGCTTAGGTCCTGGGGGGCTAAGGGGAACTGAAGCTTTCTTT. Protein product: CASSLGPGGLRGTEAFF.

J is TRBJ1-2 and V is TRBV4-3; a possible D gene is TRBD1 (5 bases). This CDR3 has 15 residues. Germline lookup yields CDR1 LGHNA and CDR2 YSLEER. The V gene lost 4 bases and the J gene lost 0 bases, with 12 bases spanning the gap. The DNA of the CDR3 is TGCGCCAGCAGCCCCAGGGCGGGGCCTAACTATGGCTACACCTTC. Translating gives CASSPRAGPNYGYTF.

Only a few counts were recorded for this clone. The rearrangement links TRBV5-6 to TRBJ1-1; D gene unclear. The CDR3 length is 15 residues. Germline lookup yields CDR1 SGHDT and CDR2 YYEEEE. V shed 0 bases and J shed 1 base, with 10 bases lying between them. The DNA for the CDR3 is TGTGCCAGCAGCTTGGGAGGGTTCGGGAACACTGAAGCTTTCTTT. It is translated as CASSLGGFGNTEAFF.

V is TRBV6-5 and J is TRBJ2-7; the match to TRBD1 covers 9 bases. V trimming: 7 bases; J trimming: 0 bases; junction bases outside the gene matches: 7. This CDR3 spans 15 amino acids. Per the germline V gene, CDR1 is MNHEY and CDR2 is SVGAGI. The CDR3 sequence: CASTLGTGTSYEQYF. The CDR3 DNA sequence: TGTGCCAGCACATTGGGGACAGGGACCTCCTACGAGCAGTACTTC.

The gene calls are TRBV5-6 and TRBJ2-7; 7 bases map to TRBD1. The CDR3 spans 15 residues. The V and J ends lost 3 bases and 5 bases, in that order; junction bases with no gene match: 11. The germline V gene has CDR1 SGHDT and CDR2 YYEEEE. In DNA form, the CDR3 reads TGTGCCAGCAGCTCCCTACAGGGGTCTAAAAACGAGCAGTACTTC. Translating it yields CASSSLQGSKNEQYF.

The gene calls are TRBV11-1 and TRBJ2-5; D is uncertain. Trimming left V 6 bases short and J 3 bases short, with 17 bases between. The CDR3 has 15 residues. Looked up from germline, CDR1 is SGHAT and CDR2 is FQDESV (reference sequence). CDR3 sequence reads: CASRPSRAIEETQYF. CDR3 DNA: TGTGCCAGCAGGCCCTCACGGGCTATAGAAGAGACCCAGTACTTC.